This T cell receptor (beta chain) comes out of a study of shared clonotypes between healthy human individuals (dated by TCRdb to about 2020). Looking at the study overall: A couple of women and a few men aged 18 to 49 years were included in the cohort. To estimate repertoire size and how much clonotype sharing occurs between individuals, the study deeply sequenced the blood TCR repertoires of roughly 5 healthy adults. Libraries were prepared and TCR repertoires were sequenced by different laboratories using diverse techniques, in order to increase sequencing depth and limit assay-specific biases. Leukapheresis yielded between about 0.94 and 9 billion PBMCs per donor. For each donor, CD4 naive and CD4 memory were each run on three plates, CD8 naive on two plates, and CD8 memory on one plate.

The full study reports these points: Pairwise subsampling led to the expectation that sequencing depth would affect the degree of clonotype sharing among donors. Sharing across several donors was observed for around 4.8% of naive CD4, less than 4% of naive CD8, 2% to 2.5% of memory CD4, and roughly 0.4% of memory CD8 clonotypes. Naive subsets generally had larger estimated clonotype richness than memory subsets. The genetic and exposure-history diversity represented was limited by the small number of donors. Sampling was limited to blood, and TCR repertoires in tissue likely differ from TCR repertoires in blood. Compared with non-shared clonotypes, the clonotypes found in all four sorted-subset donors had higher generation probabilities. Incomplete sequencing was indicated by rarefaction of sorted-subset datasets, despite the large sequencing depth.

Donors were healthy HIV-negative adults with no recently reported acute infections or vaccinations. Every donor was a Caucasian adult living in Nashville, Tennessee, USA. CD8 memory samples were composed of magnetically selected CD45RO+ cells combined with CCR7-negative CD45RA+ effector memory (TemRA) cells. After blood collection by leukapheresis, PBMCs were isolated using Ficoll-Histopaque density gradient centrifugation and then cryopreserved in the vapor phase of liquid nitrogen. Purity and quantity of every magnetically sorted T cell population were checked by analytical flow cytometry. Genomic DNA was isolated from every sorted fraction and measured by UV absorbance on a Nanodrop 2000c. As for this clone: The antigen it binds to is not known. No much larger clone exists at a distance of one base, and base qualities are not known.

Using the deep immunoSEQ assay, TCR CDR3 regions were amplified from genomic DNA by multiplex PCR. Extracted genomic DNA from each cell subset was spread evenly across all wells of several immunoSEQ 96-well plates, with each plate serving as a replicate. Each replicate PCR for sorted subsets received about 200 ng genomic DNA, equal to tens of thousands of T cell genomes. The purified libraries were quantified using a Qubit 3.0 fluorometer, sized with a Bioanalyzer 2100, and then quantified again using the KAPA Library Quantification kit. Every immunoSEQ 96-well plate was sequenced on a separate single-read 150-cycle Illumina NextSeq 550 flow cell. Under the source paper's analysis protocol: Because the immunoSEQ output held only junctional sequences and lacked quality scores, the filtering could not match the filtering applied to full-length reads. Sequences were annotated with PyIR, a Python wrapper for IgBLAST v1.9, and V/J genes and CDR3 were assigned using IMGT germline references. Reads were removed for weak V/J assignments (E-value above 1e-6), missing CDR3, stop codons, out-of-frame junctions, or ambiguous translated residues. V3J clonotypes were defined as sequences sharing an identical inferred V gene, J gene, and CDR3 amino acid sequence. The percentage overlap between two repertoires was calculated by dividing the number of shared unique clonotypes by the size of the smaller repertoire. Three approaches were used to assess repertoire richness: RTK rarefaction, the Chao1 estimator, and Recon v2.1 estimates of unobserved clonotypes. Generation probabilities were computed with OLGA for all TCRbeta clonotypes obtained by the gDNA method from several donors. The table comes from immuneACCESS by way of TCRdb, which keeps in-frame sequences with V and J called. Part of the clones is missing from these tables; in studies checked, under half for an unresolved V gene and the rest for unknown reasons. The D gene and trimming were derived from the DNA, and the V and J assignments and clone size from that table. The sample records about 79,000 clones, 62% of which are singletons. The ten largest clonotypes hold over 50% of the sample.

CDR1 and CDR2 are read off the germline V gene as MGHDK and SYGVNS. The CDR3 contains 12 residues, cysteine and phenylalanine counted. Of the read, only the CDR3 DNA is kept; its 36 bases are in frame from base 1. V is clipped by 2 bases and J by 8 bases, and the sequence between their germline boundaries is 7 bases long. Recombination linked TRBV25-1 to TRBJ2-1; the D gene cannot be resolved reliably. The sample taken for sequencing was memory CD8+ T cells sorted from blood. The cell subset or site tag for this specimen amounts to: CD45RO+ cells pooled with CCR7-negative TemRA cells. The TCR sequence derives from a man aged 30-40 years in good health. This receptor carries the CDR3 CASSEVYDEQFF. The DNA sequence reads TGTGCCAGCAGTGAAGTTTACGATGAGCAGTTCTTC.